This record concerns one TCR beta chain sequence. There is no known antigen for this receptor. The input lacks base qualities; no much larger clone sits a single base away. In the prospective study, participants were roughly 18 to 90 years old, resided in 24 geographic areas of the United States, and were enrolled through a virtual design. Cohort assignment in the prospective study relied on participant-reported clinical history from a screening survey and a study questionnaire. A participant counted as exposed if, within 2 weeks of entering the study, that participant had been in contact with someone who had a PCR-confirmed or clinician-diagnosed COVID-19 case. Each participant in the prospective study had whole blood, serum and a nasopharyngeal or oropharyngeal swab collected by mobile phlebotomists. Prospective study participants could optionally give additional blood draws and questionnaires over a roughly 2-month period. Blood samples from the prospective study were shipped frozen or at room temperature prior to DNA extraction.

The CDR3 numbers 13 residues from cysteine through phenylalanine. The retained sequence is limited to the CDR3, 39 bases, with the frame set at the first base. The germline ends are 12 bases apart after V is trimmed by 6 bases and J by 6 bases. As encoded in the germline V gene, CDR1 is MNHEY while CDR2 is SVGAGI. The immunoSEQ Assay, a bias-controlled multiplex PCR, was used to amplify TCRbeta CDR3 regions from genomic DNA. The paper's data handling went like this. The number of nucleated cells in each sample was estimated from the amplification of reference gene primers within the assay. To quantify the absolute abundance of each unique TCRbeta CDR3 rearrangement, sequence reads were collapsed and filtered. For each sample, productive Simpson clonality was calculated as the square root of Simpson's diversity index over productive rearrangements. TCRdb holds this immuneACCESS table with in-frame rearrangements only. Some clones are missing; in checked studies, unresolved V genes explain under half, and the rest has no known cause. Clone size and V and J calls were adopted from that table, with D and trimming inferred from the DNA. The sample includes about 320,000 clones, with roughly 85% observed a single time. Under 2% of the sample is held by the ten biggest clonotypes.

This record comes from a study of blood T cell repertoires in COVID-19 (dated by TCRdb to the early 2020s). Study-wide context: Samples covering the acute and convalescent phases of COVID-19 were provided by collaborators in the United States, Italy and Spain. The repertoires were made available in a free public database intended to serve as a resource for research on the immune response to SARS-CoV-2. The prospective study material was composed of cDNA or gDNA derived from T cells, B-cell-depleted T cells, or PBMCs. The samples were drawn from the first 160 participants of the ongoing ImmuneRACE study and from 950 to 1,500 subjects provided by 6 global collaborators. Where available, HLA class I and class II types were obtained from metadata supplied by the sample provider rather than from assay-based typing. Subjects who had been exposed to COVID-19, were actively infected with it, or had recovered from it provided the deeply sampled blood TCRbeta repertoires that made up the dataset. A de-identified subject ID, COVID-19 status, age in years and sex were almost always included in the sample metadata. Results the study describes overall, beyond this receptor: The amount of clinical and demographic metadata varied by source and participant and was provided uncurated.

In this chain, TRBV6-5 is recombined with TRBJ1-5, with TRBD1 perhaps the D gene, on 6 matching bases. This receptor was obtained from a woman aged 25 to 39 who had been exposed to COVID-19. Material: PBMCs or T cells enriched from blood (not recorded which). The bases are TGTGCCAGCAGCGTTAAAGGGGGTCAGCCCCAGCATTTT. The translation is CASSVKGGQPQHF.